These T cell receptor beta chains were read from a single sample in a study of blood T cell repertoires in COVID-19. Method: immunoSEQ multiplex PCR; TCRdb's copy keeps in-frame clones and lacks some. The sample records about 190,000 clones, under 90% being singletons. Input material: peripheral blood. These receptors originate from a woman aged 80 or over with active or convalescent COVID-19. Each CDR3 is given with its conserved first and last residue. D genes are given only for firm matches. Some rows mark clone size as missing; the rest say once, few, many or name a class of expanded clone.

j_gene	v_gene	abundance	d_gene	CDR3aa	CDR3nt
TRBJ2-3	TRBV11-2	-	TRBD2	CASSASSGGTDTQYF	TGTGCCAGCAGCGCCTCTAGCGGGGGTACAGATACGCAGTATTTT
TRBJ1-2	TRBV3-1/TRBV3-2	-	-	CASSQDSSGMHGYTF	TGTGCCAGCAGCCAAGATTCCTCAGGGATGCATGGCTACACCTTC
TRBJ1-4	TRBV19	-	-	CASSMLGAGANEKLFF	TGTGCCAGTAGTATGTTGGGCGCGGGAGCTAATGAAAAACTGTTTTTT
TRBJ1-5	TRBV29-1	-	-	CSVSVSSNQPQHF	TGCAGCGTTTCCGTGAGCAGCAATCAGCCCCAGCATTTT
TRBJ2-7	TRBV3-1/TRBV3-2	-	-	CASSQSGNSYEQYF	TGTGCCAGCAGCCAAAGCGGCAACTCCTACGAGCAGTACTTC
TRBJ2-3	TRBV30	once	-	CASHIDYGADTQYF	TGTGCCTCACACATAGACTATGGAGCAGATACGCAGTATTTT
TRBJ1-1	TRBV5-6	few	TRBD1	CASSSGTGWGTEAFF	TGTGCCAGCAGCTCCGGGACAGGGTGGGGGACTGAAGCTTTCTTT
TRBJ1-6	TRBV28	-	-	CASSPIGNSPLHF	TGTGCCAGCAGTCCCATCGGTAATTCACCCCTCCACTTT
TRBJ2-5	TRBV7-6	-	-	CASSRTYRETQYF	TGTGCCAGCAGCCGTACATACCGAGAGACCCAGTACTTC
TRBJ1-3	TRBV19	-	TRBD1	CASRRGTGPGNTIYF	TGTGCCAGTAGAAGAGGGACAGGTCCTGGAAACACCATATATTTT
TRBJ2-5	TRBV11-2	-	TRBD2	CASKLLAGAGETQYF	TGTGCCAGCAAACTACTAGCGGGAGCAGGAGAGACCCAGTACTTC
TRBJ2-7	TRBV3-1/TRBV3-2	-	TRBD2	CASSQARLAARNEQYF	TGTGCCAGCAGCCAAGCCCGACTAGCGGCTAGGAACGAGCAGTACTTC
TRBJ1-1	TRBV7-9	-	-	CASSLVLEAFF	TGTGCCAGCAGCTTAGTATTGGAAGCTTTCTTT
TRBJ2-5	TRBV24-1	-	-	CATSDSPTATQYF	TGTGCCACCAGTGATTCTCCAACAGCTACCCAGTACTTC
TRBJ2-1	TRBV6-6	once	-	CASNDLLAVSYNEQFF	TGTGCCAGCAACGACCTACTAGCAGTCTCCTACAATGAGCAGTTCTTC
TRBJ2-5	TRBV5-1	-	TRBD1	CASRPTGGGQETQYF	TGCGCCAGCAGACCCACAGGGGGCGGCCAAGAGACCCAGTACTTC
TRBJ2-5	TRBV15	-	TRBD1	CATSRDTGRGRPETQYF	TGTGCCACCAGCAGAGATACGGGCAGGGGGCGACCCGAGACCCAGTACTTC
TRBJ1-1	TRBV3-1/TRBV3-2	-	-	CASSHRASNTEAFF	TGTGCCAGCAGCCACAGGGCATCGAACACTGAAGCTTTCTTT
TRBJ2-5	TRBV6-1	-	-	CASSEGHTQYF	TGTGCCAGCAGTGAAGGACACACCCAGTACTTC
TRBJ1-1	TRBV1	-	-	CTSSRTGGRCTEAFF	TGCACCAGCAGCCGAACAGGGGGCCGTTGTACTGAAGCTTTCTTT
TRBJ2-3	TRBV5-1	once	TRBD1	CASSLSGTATDTQYF	TGCGCCAGCAGCTTGTCTGGGACAGCCACAGATACGCAGTATTTT
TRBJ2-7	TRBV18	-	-	CASSPPTGPYEQYF	TGTGCCAGCTCACCACCTACAGGACCATACGAGCAGTACTTC
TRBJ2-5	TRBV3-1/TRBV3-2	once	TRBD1	CASSHDRGRETQYF	TGTGCCAGCAGCCACGACAGGGGGCGGGAGACCCAGTACTTC
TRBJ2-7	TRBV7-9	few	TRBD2	CASSPRTSGANYEQYF	TGTGCCAGCAGCCCAAGGACTAGCGGGGCTAACTACGAGCAGTACTTC
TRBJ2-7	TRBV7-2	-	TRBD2	CASSQGSSGRVYEQYF	TGTGCCAGCAGCCAGGGTTCTAGCGGGAGGGTGTACGAGCAGTACTTC
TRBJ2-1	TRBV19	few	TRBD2	CASSAATSGVYNEQFF	TGTGCCAGTAGTGCCGCGACTAGCGGGGTCTACAATGAGCAGTTCTTC
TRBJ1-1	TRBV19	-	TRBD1	CASSTGGGGGTEAFF	TGTGCCAGTAGTACAGGGGGCGGAGGGGGCACTGAAGCTTTCTTT
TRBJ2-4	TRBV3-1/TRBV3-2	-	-	CASSQADWIGGNIQYF	TGTGCCAGCAGCCAGGCCGACTGGATAGGGGGAAACATTCAGTACTTC
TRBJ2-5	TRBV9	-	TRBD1	CASSGGPGQGETQYF	TGTGCCAGCAGCGGAGGGCCGGGACAGGGAGAGACCCAGTACTTC
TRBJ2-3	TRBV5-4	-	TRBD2	CASSPRTSGSVADTQYF	TGTGCCAGCAGCCCTCGGACTAGCGGGAGTGTGGCAGATACGCAGTATTTT
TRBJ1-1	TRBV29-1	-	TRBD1	CSVVTGAEAFF	TGCAGCGTTGTGACAGGGGCTGAAGCTTTCTTT
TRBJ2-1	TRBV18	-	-	CASSPTSVNEQFF	TGTGCCAGCTCACCGACTAGTGTCAATGAGCAGTTCTTC
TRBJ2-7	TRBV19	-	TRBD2	CASSIASGLPYEQYF	TGTGCCAGTAGTATTGCTAGCGGGCTCCCCTACGAGCAGTACTTC
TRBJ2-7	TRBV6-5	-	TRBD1	CASSPRTGEMYEQYF	TGTGCCAGCAGCCCCCGGACAGGGGAGATGTACGAGCAGTACTTC
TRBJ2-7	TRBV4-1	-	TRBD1	CASSQAGTGGLEQYF	TGCGCCAGCAGCCAAGCTGGGACAGGGGGCCTCGAGCAGTACTTC
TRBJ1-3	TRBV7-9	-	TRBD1	CASSPQGAMSGNTIYF	TGTGCCAGCAGCCCTCAGGGGGCGATGAGTGGAAACACCATATATTTT
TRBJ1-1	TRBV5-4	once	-	CASSPQPSNTEAFF	TGTGCCAGCAGCCCACAGCCGAGTAACACTGAAGCTTTCTTT
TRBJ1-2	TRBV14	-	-	CASSQDYRDGYTF	TGTGCCAGCAGCCAAGATTACCGGGATGGCTACACCTTC
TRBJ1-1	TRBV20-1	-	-	CSVSRGTEAFF	TGCAGTGTAAGCAGGGGCACTGAAGCTTTCTTT
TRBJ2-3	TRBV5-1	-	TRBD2	CASSLVAGGTTDTQYF	TGCGCCAGCAGCTTGGTAGCGGGAGGGACCACAGATACGCAGTATTTT
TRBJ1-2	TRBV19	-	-	CASSRYRAGEIDGYTF	TGTGCCAGTAGTAGGTATCGGGCAGGGGAAATTGATGGCTACACCTTC
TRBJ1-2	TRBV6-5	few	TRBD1	CASRRGQGHYGYTF	TGTGCCAGCAGACGGGGACAGGGACACTATGGCTACACCTTC